One sample yielded the 24 T cell receptor beta chains listed below, sequenced in a study of blood T cell repertoires in COVID-19. The protocol was immunoSEQ multiplex PCR, while the TCRdb copy is restricted to in-frame clones and leaves out a portion. The data contain under 70,000 clones, more than 80% of them seen just once; the ten biggest clones take up about 15%. The specimen sequenced was peripheral blood. The receptors shown here come from a human donor with active COVID-19. The donor label of this sample is uncertain.

The chain recombines TRBV5-1 with TRBJ1-4; 10 positions agree with TRBD1. The CDR3 sequence is 16 residues long. Trimming removed 4 bases from V and 6 bases from J; junction bases left unmatched: 9. Looked up from germline, CDR1 is SGHRS and CDR2 is YFSETQ. This CDR3 is CASSPSTGGGYEKLFF. DNA for the CDR3: TGCGCCAGCAGCCCCTCGACAGGGGGCGGATATGAAAAACTGTTTTTT. Together with reference TRBV5-1 and TRBJ1-4, the CDR3 gives the full variable domain: KAGVTQTPRYLIKTRGQQVTLSCSPISGHRSVSWYQQTPGQGLQFLFEYFSETQRNKGNFPGRFSGRQFSNSRSEMNVSTLELGDSALYLCASSPSTGGGYEKLFFGSGTQLSVL.

The V call is TRBV19, the J call TRBJ2-7; tentative D call: TRBD2 (6 bases). The V and J ends lost 9 bases and 5 bases respectively, with 8 bases between them. Germline V gene sequence: CDR1 LNHDA, CDR2 SQIVND (reference sequence). This CDR3 comprises 10 residues. CDR3 residues: CASGGDEQYF. The CDR3 DNA reads as TGTGCCAGCGGGGGTGACGAGCAGTACTTC.

This chain joins TRBV18 and TRBJ2-1; D is uncertain. This CDR3 comprises 14 residues. V lost 3 bases to trimming and J lost 4 bases, with 10 bases between them. Looked up from germline, CDR1 is KGHSH and CDR2 is LQKENI. The CDR3 nucleotides read TGTGCCAGCTCACCCTCTAGTGCTTACAATGAGCAGTTCTTC. Its protein is CASSPSSAYNEQFF.

J is TRBJ1-1 and V is TRBV15; D is uncertain. This CDR3 comprises 16 residues. From germline, CDR1 is LNHNV and CDR2 YYDKDF (reference sequence). Deletions cut 2 bases from V and 5 bases from J, with 18 bases between. In DNA, the CDR3 is TGTGCCACCAGCAGACCTGAATCTTTTAGAGGAACTGAAGCTTTCTTT. It encodes CATSRPESFRGTEAFF.

The chain links TRBV5-1 to TRBJ2-2; 9 positions match TRBD1. The length of the CDR3 is 17 residues. Looked up from germline, CDR1 is SGHRS and CDR2 is YFSETQ. With 0 bases clipped from V and 1 base from J, the junction kept 4 bases outside the gene matches. The DNA of the CDR3 is TGCGCCAGCAGCTTGGGGACAGGGGCCCGGAACACCGGGGAGCTGTTTTTT. This encodes CASSLGTGARNTGELFF. Drawing the rest from reference TRBV5-1 and TRBJ2-2, the complete variable domain is KAGVTQTPRYLIKTRGQQVTLSCSPISGHRSVSWYQQTPGQGLQFLFEYFSETQRNKGNFPGRFSGRQFSNSRSEMNVSTLELGDSALYLCASSLGTGARNTGELFFGEGSRLTVL.

The chain recombines TRBV5-1 with TRBJ1-1; D unclear. CDR1 and CDR2 from the germline V gene are SGHRS and YFSETQ. V lost 3 bases and J lost 0, with 15 bases in between. There are 16 residues in the CDR3. CDR3: CASSSGRHFMNTEAFF. CDR3 DNA sequence: TGCGCCAGCAGCTCTGGGCGACATTTCATGAACACTGAAGCTTTCTTT.

The chain links TRBV18 to TRBJ1-1; no definite D call. The ends were cut back, 3 bases at V and 1 base at J, with 9 bases in the middle. Germline lookup yields CDR1 KGHSH and CDR2 LQKENI. CDR3 length: 14 amino acids. CDR3 residues: CASSPRNWNTEAFF. CDR3 DNA sequence: TGTGCCAGCTCACCCAGGAATTGGAACACTGAAGCTTTCTTT.

This clone was counted a single time. CDR3 amino acids: CASSLFQGVSNQPQHF. The CDR3 nucleotides read TGTGCCAGCAGTTTATTTCAGGGCGTTAGCAATCAGCCCCAGCATTTT. The V and J genes are TRBV28 and TRBJ1-5, with D perhaps matching TRBD1 (5 bases). The CDR3 sequence is 16 residues long. V dropped 1 base and J dropped 0 bases, with 10 bases sitting between them. Germline CDR1 is MDHEN and CDR2 is SYDVKM.

V and J are TRBV7-6 and TRBJ2-1, with D perhaps matching TRBD2 (5 bases). Germline CDR1 SGHVS, CDR2 FNYEAQ. V gave up 2 bases and J gave up 4 bases, with 9 bases separating them. CDR3 length: 14 amino acids. In DNA form, the CDR3 reads TGTGCCAGCAGCTTACCTAGCCTGTACAATGAGCAGTTCTTC. Translating gives CASSLPSLYNEQFF.

This sequence joins TRBV6-1 and TRBJ2-7; 10 bases match TRBD1. The V and J ends lost 4 bases and 4 bases, in that order; junction bases with no gene match: 10. Germline loops: CDR1 MNHNS, CDR2 SASEGT. This CDR3 contains 16 residues. This CDR3 reads CASSGKSDRGVYEQYF. CDR3 bases: TGTGCCAGCAGTGGCAAATCGGACAGGGGGGTTTACGAGCAGTACTTC.

The gene calls are TRBV6-6 and TRBJ1-3; 7 bases align to TRBD1. From germline, CDR1 is MNHNY and CDR2 SVGAGI (reference sequence). This CDR3 has 14 residues. Trimming took 4 bases from V and 8 from J; bases not matched to a gene: 8. As DNA, the CDR3 is TGTGCCAGCAGTTCCAGGGGGACCGAGTACACCATATATTTT. Translation gives CASSSRGTEYTIYF.

The V and J genes are TRBV3-1 (or the pseudogene TRBV3-2) and TRBJ2-7; 7 nucleotides agree with TRBD1. The trim removed 4 bases at V and 4 bases at J, leaving 4 bases unmatched. The germline V gene encodes CDR1 LGHDT and CDR2 YNNKEL (reference sequence). The length of the CDR3 is 13 residues. The DNA of the CDR3 is TGTGCCAGCAGCCTCTCACAGGGGTACGAGCAGTACTTC. Residues: CASSLSQGYEQYF.

CDR3 DNA: TGTGCCAGCAGCTCGCCCGATGGGGGGGGCGGAGCTTTCTTT. This gives the protein CASSSPDGGGGAFF. The chain links TRBV5-6 to TRBJ1-1, with a tentative D call TRBD1 (6 bases). The V and J ends lost 3 bases and 10 bases respectively, with 19 bases between them. The CDR3 has 14 residues. Germline V gene lookup returns CDR1 SGHDT and CDR2 YYEEEE.

CDR3 DNA: TGTGCCAGCAGTTTCCCAGGGGAAGGCTACACCTTC. Its protein product is CASSFPGEGYTF. The J gene is TRBJ1-2, the V gene TRBV28; tentatively, D is TRBD1 (6 bases). V lost 3 bases and J lost 8, with 10 bases in between. The CDR3 extends over 12 amino acids. Germline V CDR1 and CDR2: MDHEN, SYDVKM.

This chain uses TRBV27 with TRBJ1-2; tentatively, D is TRBD1 (6 bases). The V end lost 3 bases, the J end lost 6 bases, and 11 bases lay between the germline ends. The germline V gene has CDR1 MNHEY and CDR2 SMNVEV (reference sequence). The CDR3 has 13 residues. The CDR3 is CASSLVQGDGYTF. CDR3 bases: TGTGCCAGCAGTTTGGTACAGGGCGATGGCTACACCTTC.

The sample holds one count of this clone. This chain connects TRBV2 to TRBJ1-1; D remains ambiguous. The CDR3 is made up of 14 amino acids. Germline CDR1 and CDR2: SNHLY and FYNNEI. Trimming shortened V by 7 bases and J by 0 bases, and 12 bases separated the two germline ends. The CDR3 region is CASIPRVLNTEAFF. For the CDR3, the DNA is TGTGCCAGCATCCCCCGGGTCTTGAACACTGAAGCTTTCTTT.

V and J are TRBV27 and TRBJ2-7; 7 bases match TRBD2. The CDR3 length is 14 residues. Germline V lookup: CDR1 MNHEY, CDR2 SMNVEV (reference sequence). Trimming removed 1 base from V and 6 bases from J; junction bases left unmatched: 6. CDR3 bases: TGTGCCAGCAGTTTATACGGCGGGAGACGCGAGCAGTACTTC. It yields the protein CASSLYGGRREQYF.

This chain uses TRBV19 with TRBJ2-3; maybe TRBD2 (7 bases). V lost 9 bases, J lost 4 bases, and 14 bases lay in between. The germline V gene encodes CDR1 LNHDA and CDR2 SQIVND (reference sequence). There are 13 residues in the CDR3. The CDR3 DNA sequence: TGTGCCAGCGCGTGGGGGGGCTCAGATACGCAGTATTTT. Translation gives CASAWGGSDTQYF. The full variable domain, completed using reference TRBV19 and TRBJ2-3, is DGGITQSPKYLFRKEGQNVTLSCEQNLNHDAMYWYRQDPGQGLRLIYYSQIVNDFQKGDIAEGYSVSREKKESFPLTVTSAQKNPTAFYLCASAWGGSDTQYFGPGTRLTVL.

The chain has TRBV29-1 and TRBJ2-2; a possible D gene is TRBD2 (6 bases). CDR1 and CDR2 from the germline V gene are SQVTM and ANQGSEA. The CDR3 consists of 13 residues. Trimming cost V 3 bases and J 4 bases, with 9 bases left between them. CDR3 amino acids: CSVEEGSTGELFF. CDR3 nucleotides: TGCAGCGTTGAGGAGGGGAGCACCGGGGAGCTGTTTTTT.

The chain joins TRBV3-1 (or the pseudogene TRBV3-2) to TRBJ1-2; tentatively, D is TRBD1 (6 bases). The CDR3 extends over 14 amino acids. Germline assignment: CDR1 LGHDT and CDR2 YNNKEL (reference sequence). V was cut by 1 base and J by 8 bases, with 14 bases left in between. For the CDR3, the DNA is TGTGCCAGCAGCCAAGGGGGAACAGGGCGAGGCTACACCTTC. This codes for CASSQGGTGRGYTF.

This chain joins TRBV5-4 and TRBJ2-3; the D gene is possibly TRBD2 (7 bases). The CDR3 loop spans 15 amino acids. The V end lost 3 bases, the J end lost 3 bases, and 14 bases lay between the germline ends. CDR1 is SGHNT, CDR2 YYREEE, per germline (reference sequence). The chain's CDR3 is CASSWGRGATDTQYF. The CDR3 bases are TGTGCCAGCAGCTGGGGGAGGGGGGCAACAGATACGCAGTATTTT. Drawing the rest from reference TRBV5-4 and TRBJ2-3, the complete variable domain is ETGVTQSPTHLIKTRGQQVTLRCSSQSGHNTVSWYQQALGQGPQFIFQYYREEENGRGNFPPRFSGLQFPNYSSELNVNALELDDSALYLCASSWGRGATDTQYFGPGTRLTVL.

The J gene is TRBJ1-2, the V gene TRBV12-3 or TRBV12-4; 7 nucleotides align to TRBD1. This CDR3 is built from 13 residues. With V trimmed by 5 bases and J by 2 bases, 2 bases remained unmatched. CDR3 bases: TGTGCCAGCAGTGGGGGACAGAACTATGGCTACACCTTC. It is translated as CASSGGQNYGYTF.

CDR3 DNA sequence: TGTGCCAGCAGTCCCAGGGGCTGGGTTACCTACGAGCAGTACTTC. Protein product: CASSPRGWVTYEQYF. The chain couples TRBV27 to TRBJ2-7, with D maybe TRBD1 (6 bases). The CDR3 sequence is 15 residues long. The germline V gene encodes CDR1 MNHEY and CDR2 SMNVEV (reference sequence). The V and J ends lost 5 bases and 2 bases respectively, with 16 bases between them.

The chain employs TRBV9 and TRBJ2-5; 9 positions agree with TRBD2. CDR3 length: 17 amino acids. V trimming: 0 bases; J trimming: 5 bases; junction bases outside the gene matches: 11. Germline loops: CDR1 SGDLS, CDR2 YYNGEE. CDR3 region: CASSVGSGGRARETQYF. In DNA form, the CDR3 reads TGTGCCAGCAGCGTAGGTTCGGGCGGGAGGGCCCGGGAGACCCAGTACTTC.